The TCR beta chain under discussion was sequenced for a study of OX40 agonist ivuxolimab in advanced cancers. Study summary: Ivuxolimab is an agonistic anti-OX40 (CD134) antibody, and patients were treated with it. The study enrolled dose-escalation patients with hepatocellular carcinoma, melanoma, renal cell or head and neck cancer. Subjects had a mean age of roughly 60 years, with a range of about 23 to 85; just over 80% were male.

Method: immunoSEQ multiplex PCR; TCRdb's copy keeps in-frame clones and lacks some. The sample contains roughly 90,000 clones, roughly 85% of which appear only once. J lost 0 bases, V lost 0 bases, and 0 bases had no gene match. The CDR3 is made up of 15 amino acids. Per germline, CDR1 GTSNPN and CDR2 SVGIG (reference sequence). A remark on this clone: Its antigen is unknown.

General observations from the study: Normalized T-cell clonal expansion was also low in some nonresponders.

Sequencing was performed on CD4+ or CD8+ T cells sorted from blood, taken in a trial of the OX40 agonist ivuxolimab. The TCR originated in an adult with an advanced solid tumor such as melanoma, head and neck, liver or kidney cancer. This chain joins TRBV30 and TRBJ2-3; 10 bases line up with TRBD2. In DNA form, the CDR3 reads TGTGCCTGGAGTGTACTAGCGGGAAGCACAGATACGCAGTATTTT. Residues: CAWSVLAGSTDTQYF.